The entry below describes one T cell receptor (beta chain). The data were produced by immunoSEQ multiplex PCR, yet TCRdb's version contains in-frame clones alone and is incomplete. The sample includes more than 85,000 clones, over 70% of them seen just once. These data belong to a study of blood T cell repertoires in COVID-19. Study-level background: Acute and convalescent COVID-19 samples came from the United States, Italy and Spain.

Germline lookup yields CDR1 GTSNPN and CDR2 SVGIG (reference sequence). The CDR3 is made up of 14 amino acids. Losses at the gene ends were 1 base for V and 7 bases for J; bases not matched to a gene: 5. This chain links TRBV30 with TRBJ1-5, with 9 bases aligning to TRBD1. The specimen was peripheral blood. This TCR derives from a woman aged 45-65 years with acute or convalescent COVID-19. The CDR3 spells CAWSGGTGRQPQHF. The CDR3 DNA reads TGTGCCTGGAGTGGAGGGACAGGGCGACAGCCCCAGCATTTT.